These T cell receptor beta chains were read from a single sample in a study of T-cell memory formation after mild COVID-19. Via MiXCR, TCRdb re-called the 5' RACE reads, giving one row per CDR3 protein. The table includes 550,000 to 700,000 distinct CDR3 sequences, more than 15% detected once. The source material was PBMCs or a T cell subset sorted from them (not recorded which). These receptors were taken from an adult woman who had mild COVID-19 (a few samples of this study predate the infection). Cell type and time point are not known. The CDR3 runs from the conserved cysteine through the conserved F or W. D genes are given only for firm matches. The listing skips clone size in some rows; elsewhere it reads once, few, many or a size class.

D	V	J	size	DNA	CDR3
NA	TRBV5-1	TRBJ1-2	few	TGCGCCAGTTCGGGGCCTACTAACTATGGCTACACCTTC	CASSGPTNYGYTF
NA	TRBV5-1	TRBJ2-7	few	TGCGCCAGCAGATACGACCGCTACGAGCAGTACTTC	CASRYDRYEQYF
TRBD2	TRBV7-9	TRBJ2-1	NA	TGTGCCAGCAGCTCATCTAGCGGGAGGGCCTGGCTCAATGAGCAGTTCTTC	CASSSSSGRAWLNEQFF
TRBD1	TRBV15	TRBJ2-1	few	TGTGCCACCAGGGGAGGGGGGACAGGGAAACGGAATGAGCAGTTCTTC	CATRGGGTGKRNEQFF
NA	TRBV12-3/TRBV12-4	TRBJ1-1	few	TGTGCCAGCAGTTTAGGTAGCCCAGCTTTCTTT	CASSLGSPAFF
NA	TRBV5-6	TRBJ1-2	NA	TGTGCCAGCAGCTTGAAGGCAGGGGAGTGGTGGGGCTACACCTTC	CASSLKAGEWWGYTF
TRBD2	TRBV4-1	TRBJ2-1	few	TGCGCCAGCAGCCAAGATCAGGGGACTAGCGGTAACAATGAGCAGTTCTTC	CASSQDQGTSGNNEQFF
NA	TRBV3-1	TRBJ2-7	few	TGTGCCAGCAGCCCGCGATGGGGGCGACCTTCCTACGAGCAGTACTTC	CASSPRWGRPSYEQYF
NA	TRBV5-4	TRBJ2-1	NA	TGTGCCAGCAGCTTCGGGACTTTGTACAATGAGCAGTTCTTC	CASSFGTLYNEQFF
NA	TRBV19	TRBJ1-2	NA	TGTGCCAGTAGCGGGCTCTATGGCTACACCTTC	CASSGLYGYTF
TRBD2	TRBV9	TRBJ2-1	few	TGTGCCAGCAGCCCGGGGGGGGATTCATCGTACAATGAGCAGTTCTTC	CASSPGGDSSYNEQFF
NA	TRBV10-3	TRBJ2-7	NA	TGTGCCATCAGTGAAGGGGTGAGATTCGGAGGCTACGAGCAGTACTTC	CAISEGVRFGGYEQYF
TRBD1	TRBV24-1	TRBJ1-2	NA	TGTGCCACCGCATCTGGGGGACAGGGTGGAGGCTACACCTTC	CATASGGQGGGYTF
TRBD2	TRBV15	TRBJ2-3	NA	TGTGCCACCAGTGGTCAGGGACTAGCGCTCCCAGATACGCAGTATTTT	CATSGQGLALPDTQYF
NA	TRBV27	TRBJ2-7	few	TGTGCCAGCAGTCCCCTCCTCGGCAGGGATATATTCGAGCAGTACTTC	CASSPLLGRDIFEQYF
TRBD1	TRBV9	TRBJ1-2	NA	TGTGCCAGCAGCGTAGGGTTGACAGGGGCAATTAACTATGGCTACACCTTC	CASSVGLTGAINYGYTF
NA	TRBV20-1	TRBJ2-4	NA	TGCAGTGGCGAGAGTAGGGAATACATTCAGTACTTC	CSGESREYIQYF
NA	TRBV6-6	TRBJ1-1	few	TGTGCCACCAACCGCCTGGGACGGACGAACACTGAAGCTTTCTTT	CATNRLGRTNTEAFF
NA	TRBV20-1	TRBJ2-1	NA	TGCAGTGCTAGCGATATTAAGGGGCCGCTCAATGAGCAGTTCTTC	CSASDIKGPLNEQFF
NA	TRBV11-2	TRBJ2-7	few	TGTGCCAGCAGCCCCATCAGCGCGGACAGCTACGAGCAGTACTTC	CASSPISADSYEQYF
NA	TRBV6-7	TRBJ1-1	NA	TGTGCCAGCAGAGCCGTGGGTTGCGCTGAAGCTTTCTTT	CASRAVGCAEAFF
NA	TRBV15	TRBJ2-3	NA	TGTGCCACAGGGGGGGATCCTAGCACAGATACGCAGTATTTT	CATGGDPSTDTQYF
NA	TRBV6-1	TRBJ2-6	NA	TGTGCCAGCAGTAAATGGGTCTCTGGGGCCAACGTCCTGACTTTC	CASSKWVSGANVLTF
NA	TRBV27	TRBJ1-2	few	TGTGCCAGCAGCTGGGGAGGGCCTGACTATGGCTACACCTTC	CASSWGGPDYGYTF
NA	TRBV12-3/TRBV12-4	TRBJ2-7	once	TGTGCCAGCAGTAAGACGGAATCCTACGAGCAGTACTTC	CASSKTESYEQYF
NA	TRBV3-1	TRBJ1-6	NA	TGTGCCAGCAGCCAAGATCTGACAAGGACTAATTCACCCCTCCACTTT	CASSQDLTRTNSPLHF
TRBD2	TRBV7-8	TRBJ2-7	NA	TGTGCCAGCAGCTTACATACTAGCGGAACCTACGAGCAGTACTTC	CASSLHTSGTYEQYF
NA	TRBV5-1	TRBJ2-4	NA	TGCGCCAGCAGCTTGTATTTGTCGGAAAACATTCAGTACTTC	CASSLYLSENIQYF
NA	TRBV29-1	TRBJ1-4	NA	TGCAGCGCTAAACCGGGGGCCGGTGAAAAACTGTTTTTT	CSAKPGAGEKLFF
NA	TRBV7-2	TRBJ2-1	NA	TGTGCCAGCAGCCAACAGGTACGTGAGCAGTTCTTC	CASSQQVREQFF
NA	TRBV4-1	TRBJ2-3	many	TGCGCCAGCAGCCCGCAGTCAGATACGCAGTATTTT	CASSPQSDTQYF
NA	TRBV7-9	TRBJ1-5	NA	TGTGCCAGCAGCTCCACGGTGGGCAATCAGCCCCAGCATTTT	CASSSTVGNQPQHF
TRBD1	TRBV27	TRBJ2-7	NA	TGTGCCAGCAGTACCCATCGACAGGGCCTCCCCTACGAGCAGTACTTC	CASSTHRQGLPYEQYF
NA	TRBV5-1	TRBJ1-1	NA	TGCGCCAGCAGCTTCACGGGGTCCGCGGACACTGAAGCTTTCTTT	CASSFTGSADTEAFF
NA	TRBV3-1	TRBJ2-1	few	TGTGCCAGCAGCCAAACCATCGGTGGCAATGAGCAGTTCTTC	CASSQTIGGNEQFF
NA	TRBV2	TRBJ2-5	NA	TGTGCCACCACACCGAAAGAGACCCAGTACTTC	CATTPKETQYF
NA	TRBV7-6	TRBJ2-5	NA	TGTGCCAGCAGCTTCATCGGAAGGGGACAAGAGACCCAGTACTTC	CASSFIGRGQETQYF
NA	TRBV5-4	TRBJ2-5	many	TGTGCCAGCAGCTTAAGGGTGGGAGAGACCCAGTACTTC	CASSLRVGETQYF
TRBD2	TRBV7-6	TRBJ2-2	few	TGTGCCAGCAGCACAAGACTAGCGGAGAGCACCGGGGAGCTGTTTTTT	CASSTRLAESTGELFF
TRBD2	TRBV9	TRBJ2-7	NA	TGTGCCAGCAGCGATAGCGGGAGAAGGGAGCAGTACTTC	CASSDSGRREQYF
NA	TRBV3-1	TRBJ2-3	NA	TGTGCCAGCAGCCAAGATCGAGACTCCTACACAGATACGCAGTATTTT	CASSQDRDSYTDTQYF
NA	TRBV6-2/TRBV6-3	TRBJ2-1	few	TGTGCCAGCAGTAAATGGGAAGGTCGCAATGAGCAGTTCTTC	CASSKWEGRNEQFF
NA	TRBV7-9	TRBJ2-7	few	TGTGCCAGCAGCTTCCCGGGATTCGGCGAGCAGTACTTC	CASSFPGFGEQYF
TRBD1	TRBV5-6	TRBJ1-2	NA	TGTGCCAGCAGCCCTCAGGGGGTCGGCTATGGCTACACCTTC	CASSPQGVGYGYTF
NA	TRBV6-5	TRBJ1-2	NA	TGTGCCAGCAGCTCTGTTGGGGGCATTTATGGCTACACCTTC	CASSSVGGIYGYTF
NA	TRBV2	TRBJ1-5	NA	TGTGCCAGCAGTGAATCCTGGGTTAGCAATCAGCCCCAGCATTTT	CASSESWVSNQPQHF
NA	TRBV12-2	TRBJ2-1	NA	TGTGCGGGAATAGGGCTCGTCTTTTACAATGAGCAGTTCTTC	CAGIGLVFYNEQFF
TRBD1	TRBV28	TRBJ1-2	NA	TGTGCCTCTTGGGGACAGGGGTTTGGCGATGGCTACACCTTC	CASWGQGFGDGYTF
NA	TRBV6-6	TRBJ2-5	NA	TGTGCCAGTACCCGGGTGGGGGGCCCTGAAGAGACCCAGTACTTC	CASTRVGGPEETQYF
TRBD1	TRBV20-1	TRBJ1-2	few	TGCAGTGCTAGGCCACCCGGGACAGATGGCTACACCTTC	CSARPPGTDGYTF